This T cell receptor beta chain was found in a study of blood T cells in healthy people across ages. Broader study findings: Estimates of diversity drawn from one million T cells were considered underestimates.

Primed by a sample-barcoded 5' primer and a J-beta primer mix, a second PCR proceeded for about 6 to 12 cycles. MiXCR, run by TCRdb on the 5' RACE reads, gives a single entry per CDR3 protein. The sample contains approximately 760,000 distinct CDR3 sequences, 20% to 25% of which appear only once. The donors, healthy Caucasians from Russia, were aged 6 to 90. Regarding this clonotype: No antigen is known for it.

The germline V gene has CDR1 MNHEY and CDR2 SVGAGI. Deletions cut 6 bases from V and 0 bases from J, with 9 bases between. The CDR3 contains 14 residues. A further study also used this sample, focusing on T cells of mothers and their children. That source reports: Donors comprised a few healthy Caucasian mothers plus their six children. Thymic selection molds TCR recombination output in much the same way for related pairs as for unrelated pairs.

Sequencing input: blood. This sequence was found in a boy between 5 and 17 years old in good health. V gene TRBV6-5 combines with J gene TRBJ2-1, with a possible D match to TRBD2 (5 bases). This CDR3 reads CASRQRSSYNEQFF. The CDR3 nucleotides read TGTGCCAGCAGGCAGCGGAGCTCCTACAATGAGCAGTTCTTC.